The rows below give T cell receptor beta chains drawn from one sample of a study of T cell repertoires in cytomegalovirus infection. TCRdb analysed the reads with MiXCR anew, one entry per CDR3 protein. The sample has fewer than 1,000,000 distinct CDR3 sequences, approximately 30% seen once. These receptors are not linked to any known antigen. The sample here was cultured CD8+ T cells from PBMCs, taken from culture after CMV antigen stimulation. These receptors were obtained from a human donor in good health (CMV status not recorded). Some clones in this sample may be carry-over from other donors' samples. CDR3s include the opening cysteine and the closing phenylalanine or tryptophan. D genes are given only for firm matches. Rows may omit the clone size; those that give it use once, few, many or a size class.

v_gene	abundance	j_gene	d_gene	CDR3nt	CDR3aa
TRBV7-9	NA	TRBJ1-4	NA	TGTGCCAGCAGCTATAGGGGGTCTGCTAATGAAAAACTGTTTTTT	CASSYRGSANEKLFF
TRBV27	NA	TRBJ1-2	TRBD1	TGTGCCAGCAGTCCCGGGACAGTTGCTAACTATGGCTACACCTTC	CASSPGTVANYGYTF
TRBV24-1	NA	TRBJ2-3	NA	TGTGCCACCAGTTCCTCAGGGGAGCCAGGGTCCACAGATACGCAGTATTTT	CATSSSGEPGSTDTQYF
TRBV7-2	many	TRBJ2-5	TRBD2	TGTGCCAGCAGCTCCGGCACCGGACTAGCGGGCCAAGAGACCCAGTACTTC	CASSSGTGLAGQETQYF
TRBV19	NA	TRBJ2-3	TRBD2	TGTGCCAGTAGTATGCTAGCGGGGGCTGGAGATACGCAGTATTTT	CASSMLAGAGDTQYF
TRBV6-5	NA	TRBJ1-5	NA	TGTGCCACCCAGGAGGCGGCCGGGAATCAGCCCCAGCATTTT	CATQEAAGNQPQHF
TRBV12-3/TRBV12-4	NA	TRBJ1-1	TRBD1	TGTGCCAGCAGTTCTCCTTTACAGGGGGCTGAAGCTTTCTTT	CASSSPLQGAEAFF
TRBV12-3/TRBV12-4	NA	TRBJ1-5	TRBD1	TGTGCCAGCAGTTCCTCGGGACAGCTCAATCAGCCCCAGCATTTT	CASSSSGQLNQPQHF
TRBV7-8	NA	TRBJ2-4	TRBD1	TGTGCCAGCAGCTTAGGAGGACAGGGGCTGGAAAACATTCAGTACTTC	CASSLGGQGLENIQYF
TRBV29-1	few	TRBJ2-7	NA	TGCAGCGTTGGAGCCCCAAATTCCTACGAGCAGTACTTC	CSVGAPNSYEQYF
TRBV7-3	many	TRBJ2-1	TRBD1	TGTGCCAGCAGCTCAGGACAGGTGACTATCCATGAGCAGTTCTTC	CASSSGQVTIHEQFF
TRBV7-6	NA	TRBJ2-7	NA	TGTGCCAGCAGCTTACACTGGGGCAGGGATGTAACCGAGCAGTACTTC	CASSLHWGRDVTEQYF
TRBV7-8	NA	TRBJ1-1	TRBD1	TGTGCCAGCACCTTATTGACAGGGCCCACTGAAGCTTTCTTT	CASTLLTGPTEAFF
TRBV12-3/TRBV12-4	once	TRBJ1-1	NA	TGTGCCAGCAGCCTATCTATGGGGGGCAGGGACACTGAAGCTTTCTTT	CASSLSMGGRDTEAFF
TRBV24-1	NA	TRBJ2-2	NA	TGTGCCACCAGTGAGGGAAACACCGGGGAGCTGTTTTTT	CATSEGNTGELFF
TRBV9	NA	TRBJ2-4	NA	TGTGCCAGCAGCGTAGCCGGGGTGGAGGACATTCAGTACTTC	CASSVAGVEDIQYF